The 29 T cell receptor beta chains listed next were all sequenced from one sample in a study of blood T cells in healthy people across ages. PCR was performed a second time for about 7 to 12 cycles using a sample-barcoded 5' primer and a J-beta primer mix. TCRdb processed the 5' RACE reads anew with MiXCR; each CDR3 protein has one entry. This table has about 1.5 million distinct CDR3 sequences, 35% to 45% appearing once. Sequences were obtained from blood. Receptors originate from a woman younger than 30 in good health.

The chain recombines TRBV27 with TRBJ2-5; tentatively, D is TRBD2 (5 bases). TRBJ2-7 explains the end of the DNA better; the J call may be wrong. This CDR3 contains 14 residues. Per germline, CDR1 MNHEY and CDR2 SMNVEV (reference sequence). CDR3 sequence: CASSFRGGGHEQYF. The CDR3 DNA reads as TGTGCCAGCAGTTTTCGAGGAGGAGGTCACGAGCAGTACTTC.

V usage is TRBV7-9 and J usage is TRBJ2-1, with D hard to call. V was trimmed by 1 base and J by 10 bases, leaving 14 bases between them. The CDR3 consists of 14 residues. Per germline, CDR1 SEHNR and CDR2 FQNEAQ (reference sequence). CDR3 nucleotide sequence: TGTGCCAGCAGCTTAGATGTTTTCCCCTACGAGCAGTTCTTC. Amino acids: CASSLDVFPYEQFF.

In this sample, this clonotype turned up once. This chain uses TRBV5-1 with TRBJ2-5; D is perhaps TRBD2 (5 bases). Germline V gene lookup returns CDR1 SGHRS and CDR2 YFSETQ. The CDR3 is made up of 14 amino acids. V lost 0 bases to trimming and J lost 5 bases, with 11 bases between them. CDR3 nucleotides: TGCGCCAGCAGCTTGGCGTCGCTAGCTGAGACCCAGTACTTC. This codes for CASSLASLAETQYF.

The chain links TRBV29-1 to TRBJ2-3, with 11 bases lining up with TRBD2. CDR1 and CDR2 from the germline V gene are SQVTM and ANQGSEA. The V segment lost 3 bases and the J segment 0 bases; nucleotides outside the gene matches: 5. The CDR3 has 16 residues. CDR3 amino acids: CSVESSSGGSTDTQYF. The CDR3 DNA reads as TGCAGCGTTGAGTCGTCTAGCGGGGGGAGCACAGATACGCAGTATTTT.

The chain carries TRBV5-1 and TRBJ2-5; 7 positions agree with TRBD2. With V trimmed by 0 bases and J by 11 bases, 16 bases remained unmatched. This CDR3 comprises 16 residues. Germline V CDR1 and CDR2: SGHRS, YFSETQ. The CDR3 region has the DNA TGCGCCAGCAGCTTGGATTGGGGGGGATCCTACAATGAGCAGTACTTC. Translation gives CASSLDWGGSYNEQYF. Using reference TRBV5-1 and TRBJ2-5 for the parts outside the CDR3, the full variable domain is KAGVTQTPRYLIKTRGQQVTLSCSPISGHRSVSWYQQTPGQGLQFLFEYFSETQRNKGNFPGRFSGRQFSNSRSEMNVSTLELGDSALYLCASSLDWGGSYNEQYFGPGTRLLVL.

The CDR3 sequence: CASRHGRTYEQYF. CDR3 coding DNA: TGTGCCAGCCGGCATGGGCGAACCTACGAGCAGTACTTC. The V call is TRBV6-5, the J call TRBJ2-4; D not resolved. With the DNA end fitting TRBJ2-7 better, the J assignment may be wrong. Germline CDR1 reads MNHEY; CDR2 reads SVGAGI. The CDR3 sequence is 13 residues long.

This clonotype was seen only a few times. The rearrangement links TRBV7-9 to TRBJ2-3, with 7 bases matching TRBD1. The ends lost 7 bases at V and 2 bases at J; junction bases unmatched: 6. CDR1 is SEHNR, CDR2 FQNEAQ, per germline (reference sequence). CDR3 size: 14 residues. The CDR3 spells CASTWTGATDTQYF. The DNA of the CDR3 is TGTGCCAGCACCTGGACAGGAGCCACAGATACGCAGTATTTT.

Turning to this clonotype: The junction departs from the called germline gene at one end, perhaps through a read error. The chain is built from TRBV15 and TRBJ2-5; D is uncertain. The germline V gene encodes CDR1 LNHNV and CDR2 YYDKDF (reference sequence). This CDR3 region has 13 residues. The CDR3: CAASRDGVETQYF. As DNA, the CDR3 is TGTGCCGCCAGCAGAGATGGGGTTGAGACCCAGTACTTC.

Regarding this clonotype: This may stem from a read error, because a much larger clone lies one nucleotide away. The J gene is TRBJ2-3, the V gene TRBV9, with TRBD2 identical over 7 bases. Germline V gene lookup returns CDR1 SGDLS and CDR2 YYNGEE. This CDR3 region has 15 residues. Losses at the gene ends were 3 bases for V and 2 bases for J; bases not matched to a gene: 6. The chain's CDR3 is CASSAGTTTTDTQYF. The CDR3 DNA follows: TGTGCCAGCAGCGCGGGGACTACGACCACAGATACGCAGTATTTT.

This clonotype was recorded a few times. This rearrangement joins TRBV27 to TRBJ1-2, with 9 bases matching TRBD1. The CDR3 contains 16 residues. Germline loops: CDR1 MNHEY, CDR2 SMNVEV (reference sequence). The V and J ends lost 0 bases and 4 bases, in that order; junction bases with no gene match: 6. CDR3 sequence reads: CASSLSGNRGLYGYTF. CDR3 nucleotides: TGTGCCAGCAGTTTATCTGGAAACAGGGGGCTCTATGGCTACACCTTC.

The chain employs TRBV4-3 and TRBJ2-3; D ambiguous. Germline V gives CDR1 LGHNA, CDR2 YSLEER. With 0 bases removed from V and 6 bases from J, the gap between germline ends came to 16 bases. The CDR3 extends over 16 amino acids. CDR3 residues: CASSQDSIGDTDTQYF. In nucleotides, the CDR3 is TGCGCCAGCAGCCAAGATTCGATTGGGGATACGGATACGCAGTATTTT.

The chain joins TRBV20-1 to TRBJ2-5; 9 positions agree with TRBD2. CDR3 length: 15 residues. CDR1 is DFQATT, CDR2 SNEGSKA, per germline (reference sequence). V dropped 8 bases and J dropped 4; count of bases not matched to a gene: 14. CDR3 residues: CSTQSGLAFRETQYF. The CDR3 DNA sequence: TGCAGTACCCAAAGTGGACTAGCGTTTAGAGAGACCCAGTACTTC.

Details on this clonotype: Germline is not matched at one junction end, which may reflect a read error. CDR3 amino acids: CASRRTGSGHTF. Here the CDR3 DNA reads TGTGCCAGCAGACGGACAGGGTCTGGCCACACCTTC. The chain employs TRBV6-6 and TRBJ1-2; 8 bases fit TRBD1. Germline V gives CDR1 MNHNY, CDR2 SVGAGI (reference sequence). This CDR3 comprises 12 residues.

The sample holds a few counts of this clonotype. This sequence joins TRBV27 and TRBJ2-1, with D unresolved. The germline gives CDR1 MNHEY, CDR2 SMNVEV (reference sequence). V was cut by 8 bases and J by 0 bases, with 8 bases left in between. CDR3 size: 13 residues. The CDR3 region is CASFASSYNEQFF. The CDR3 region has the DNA TGTGCCAGCTTCGCAAGCTCCTACAATGAGCAGTTCTTC.

In DNA form, the CDR3 reads TGTGCCAGCAGCGACAGGGGGTCAGACTACGAGCAGTACTTC. It translates to CASSDRGSDYEQYF. The chain uses TRBV27 and TRBJ2-7, with 9 bases lining up with TRBD1. This CDR3 contains 14 residues. J lost 3 bases, V lost 6 bases, and 6 bases had no gene match. The germline gives CDR1 MNHEY, CDR2 SMNVEV (reference sequence).

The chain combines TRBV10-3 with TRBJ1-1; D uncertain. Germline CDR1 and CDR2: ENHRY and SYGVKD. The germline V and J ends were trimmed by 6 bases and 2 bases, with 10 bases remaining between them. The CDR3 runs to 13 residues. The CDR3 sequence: CAISLTINTEAFF. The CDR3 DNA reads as TGTGCCATCAGCCTAACTATTAACACTGAAGCTTTCTTT.

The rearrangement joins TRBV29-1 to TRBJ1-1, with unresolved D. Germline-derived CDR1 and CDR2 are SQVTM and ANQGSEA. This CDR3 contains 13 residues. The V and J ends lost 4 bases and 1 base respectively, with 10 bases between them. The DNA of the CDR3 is TGCAGCGTTGTAGGACGGCAGAACACTGAAGCTTTCTTT. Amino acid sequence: CSVVGRQNTEAFF.

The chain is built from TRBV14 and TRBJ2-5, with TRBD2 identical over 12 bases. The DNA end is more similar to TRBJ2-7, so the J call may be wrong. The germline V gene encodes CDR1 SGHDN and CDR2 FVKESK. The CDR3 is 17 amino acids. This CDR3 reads CASSQETKSSGGAEQYF. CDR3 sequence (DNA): TGTGCCAGCAGCCAAGAAACAAAATCTAGCGGGGGGGCCGAGCAGTACTTC.

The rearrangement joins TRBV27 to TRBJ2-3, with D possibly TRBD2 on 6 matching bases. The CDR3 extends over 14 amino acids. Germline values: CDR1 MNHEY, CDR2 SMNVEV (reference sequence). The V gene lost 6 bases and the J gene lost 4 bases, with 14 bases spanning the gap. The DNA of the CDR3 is TGTGCCAGCAGATTACTAGGAGGGGCAGATACGCAGTATTTT. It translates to CASRLLGGADTQYF.

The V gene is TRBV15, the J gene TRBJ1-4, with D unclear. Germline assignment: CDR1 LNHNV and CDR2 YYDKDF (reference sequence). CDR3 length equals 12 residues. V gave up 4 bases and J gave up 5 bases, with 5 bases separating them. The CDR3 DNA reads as TGTGCCACCAGCACGAGCAATGAAAAACTGTTTTTT. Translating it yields CATSTSNEKLFF. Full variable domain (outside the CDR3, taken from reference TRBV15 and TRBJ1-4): DAMVIQNPRYQVTQFGKPVTLSCSQTLNHNVMYWYQQKSSQAPKLLFHYYDKDFNNEADTPDNFQSRRPNTSFCFLDIRSPGLGDTAMYLCATSTSNEKLFFGSGTQLSVL.

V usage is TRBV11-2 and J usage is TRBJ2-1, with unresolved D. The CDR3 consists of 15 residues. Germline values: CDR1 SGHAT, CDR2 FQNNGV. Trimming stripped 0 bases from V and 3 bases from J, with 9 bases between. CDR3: CASSLDLQNYNEQFF. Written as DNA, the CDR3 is TGTGCCAGCAGCTTAGATCTGCAGAACTACAATGAGCAGTTCTTC. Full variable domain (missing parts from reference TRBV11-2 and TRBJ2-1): EAGVAQSPRYKIIEKRQSVAFWCNPISGHATLYWYQQILGQGPKLLIQFQNNGVVDDSQLPKDRFSAERLKGVDSTLKIQPAKLEDSAVYLCASSLDLQNYNEQFFGPGTRLTVL.

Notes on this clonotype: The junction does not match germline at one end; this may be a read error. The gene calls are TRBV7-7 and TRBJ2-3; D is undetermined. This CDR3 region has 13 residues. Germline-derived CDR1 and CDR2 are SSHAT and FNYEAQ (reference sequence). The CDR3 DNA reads TGTGCTAGCAGCCCCCAGAGGTCAGATACGCAGTATTTT. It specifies CASSPQRSDTQYF.

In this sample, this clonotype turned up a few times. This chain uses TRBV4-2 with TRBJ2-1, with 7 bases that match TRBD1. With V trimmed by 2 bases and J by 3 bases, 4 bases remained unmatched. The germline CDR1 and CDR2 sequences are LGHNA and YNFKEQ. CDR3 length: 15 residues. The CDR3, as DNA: TGTGCCAGCAGCCAACGAGGGACAGACTACAATGAGCAGTTCTTC. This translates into CASSQRGTDYNEQFF.

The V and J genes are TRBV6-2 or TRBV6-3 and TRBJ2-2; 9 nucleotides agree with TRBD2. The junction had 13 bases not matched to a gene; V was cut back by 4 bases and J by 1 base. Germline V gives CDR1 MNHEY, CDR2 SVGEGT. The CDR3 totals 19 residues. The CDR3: CASSSNRAGGTKNTGELFF. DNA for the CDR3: TGTGCCAGCAGTTCCAACCGGGCGGGGGGGACCAAGAACACCGGGGAGCTGTTTTTT.

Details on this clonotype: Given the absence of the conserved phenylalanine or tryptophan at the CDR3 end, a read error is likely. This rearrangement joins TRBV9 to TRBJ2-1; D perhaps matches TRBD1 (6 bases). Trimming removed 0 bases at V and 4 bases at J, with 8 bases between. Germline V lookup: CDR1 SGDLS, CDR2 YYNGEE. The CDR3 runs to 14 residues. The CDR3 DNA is TGTGCCAGCAGCGTAGGGACAGAATACAATGAGCAGTTCTTA. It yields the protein CASSVGTEYNEQFL.

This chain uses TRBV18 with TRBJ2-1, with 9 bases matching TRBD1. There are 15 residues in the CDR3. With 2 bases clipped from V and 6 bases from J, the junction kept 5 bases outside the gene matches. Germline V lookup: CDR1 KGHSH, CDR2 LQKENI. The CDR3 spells CASSPRTGAPNEQFF. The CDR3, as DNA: TGTGCCAGCTCACCAAGGACAGGGGCCCCCAATGAGCAGTTCTTC.

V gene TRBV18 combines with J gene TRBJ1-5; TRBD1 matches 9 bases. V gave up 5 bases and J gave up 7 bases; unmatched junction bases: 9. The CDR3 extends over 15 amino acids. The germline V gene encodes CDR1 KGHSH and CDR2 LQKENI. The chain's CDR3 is CASSEGQGKGQPQHF. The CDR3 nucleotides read TGTGCCAGCTCAGAAGGACAGGGGAAGGGGCAGCCCCAGCATTTT.

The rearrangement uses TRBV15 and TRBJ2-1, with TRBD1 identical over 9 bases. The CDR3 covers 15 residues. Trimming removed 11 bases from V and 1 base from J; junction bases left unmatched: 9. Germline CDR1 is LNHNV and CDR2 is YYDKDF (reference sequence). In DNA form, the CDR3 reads TGTGCCTCCTGTCCCGGGACAGGGTCCTACAATGAGCAGTTCTTC. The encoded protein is CASCPGTGSYNEQFF.

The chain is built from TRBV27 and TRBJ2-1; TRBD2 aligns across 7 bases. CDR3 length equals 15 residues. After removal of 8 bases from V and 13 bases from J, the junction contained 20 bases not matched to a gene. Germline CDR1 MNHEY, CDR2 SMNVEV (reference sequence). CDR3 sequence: CASSSGSGASETQFF. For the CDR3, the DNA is TGTGCCAGCTCCTCTGGGAGCGGGGCCTCAGAGACCCAGTTCTTC.